The sequence of this TCR beta chain was determined in a study of shared clonotypes between healthy human individuals. The CDR3 contains 18 residues. Trimming removed 0 bases from V and 0 bases from J; junction bases left unmatched: 7. Looked up from germline, CDR1 is WNHNN and CDR2 is SYGVQD (reference sequence). Assay: immunoSEQ multiplex PCR; the TCRdb copy retains only in-frame clones and omits some. The sample shows about 980,000 clones, 60% to 85% of them seen only once. The V gene is TRBV10-1, the J gene TRBJ2-1; 8 bases map to TRBD2. The receptor comes from a man aged 18 to 29 in good health. Sample: memory CD4+ T cells sorted from blood. Subset noted: CD45RA-negative fraction. As DNA, the CDR3 is TGCGCCAGCAGTGAGTCGGCGGGGGGATCGGACTCCTACAATGAGCAGTTCTTC. It translates to CASSESAGGSDSYNEQFF.